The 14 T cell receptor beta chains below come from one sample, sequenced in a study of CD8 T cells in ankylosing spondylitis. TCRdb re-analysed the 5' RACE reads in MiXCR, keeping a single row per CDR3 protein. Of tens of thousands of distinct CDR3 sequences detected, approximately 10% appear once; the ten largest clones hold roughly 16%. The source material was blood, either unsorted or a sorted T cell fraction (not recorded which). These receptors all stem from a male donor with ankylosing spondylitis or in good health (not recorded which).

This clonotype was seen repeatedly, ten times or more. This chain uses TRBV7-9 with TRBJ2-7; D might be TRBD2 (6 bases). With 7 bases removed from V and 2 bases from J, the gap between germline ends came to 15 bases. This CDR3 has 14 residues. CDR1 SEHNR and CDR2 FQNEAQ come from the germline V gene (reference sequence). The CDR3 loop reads CASTEGPNAYEQYF. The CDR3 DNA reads TGTGCCAGCACGGAGGGGCCCAACGCCTACGAGCAGTACTTC. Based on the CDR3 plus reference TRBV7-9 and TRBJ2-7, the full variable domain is DTGVSQNPRHKITKRGQNVTFRCDPISEHNRLYWYRQTLGQGPEFLTYFQNEAQLEKSRLLSDRFSAERPKGSFSTLEIQRTEQGDSAMYLCASTEGPNAYEQYFGPGTRLTVT.

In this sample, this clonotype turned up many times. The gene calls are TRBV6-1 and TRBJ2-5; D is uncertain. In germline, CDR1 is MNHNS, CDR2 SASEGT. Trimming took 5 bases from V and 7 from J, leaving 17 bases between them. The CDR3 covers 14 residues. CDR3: CASSPTDGRGTQYF. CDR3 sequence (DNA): TGTGCCAGCAGTCCGACCGACGGTCGTGGGACCCAGTACTTC.

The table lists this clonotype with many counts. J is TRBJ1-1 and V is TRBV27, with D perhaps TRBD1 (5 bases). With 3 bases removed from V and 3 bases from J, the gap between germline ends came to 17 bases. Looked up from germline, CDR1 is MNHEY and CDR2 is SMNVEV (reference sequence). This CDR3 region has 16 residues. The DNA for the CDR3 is TGTGCCAGCAGTTTCGGTCCGGGAGGGGCTCACACTGAAGCTTTCTTT. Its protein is CASSFGPGGAHTEAFF.

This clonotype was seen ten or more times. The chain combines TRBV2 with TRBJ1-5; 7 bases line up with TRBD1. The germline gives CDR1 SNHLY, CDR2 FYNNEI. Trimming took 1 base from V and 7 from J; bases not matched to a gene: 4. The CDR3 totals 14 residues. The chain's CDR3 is CASSEVQGDQPQHF. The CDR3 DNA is TGTGCCAGCAGTGAAGTGCAGGGGGACCAGCCCCAGCATTTT. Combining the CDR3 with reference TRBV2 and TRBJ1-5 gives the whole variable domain EPEVTQTPSHQVTQMGQEVILRCVPISNHLYFYWYRQILGQKVEFLVSFYNNEISEKSEIFDDQFSVERPDGSNFTLKIRSTKLEDSAMYFCASSEVQGDQPQHFGDGTRLSIL.

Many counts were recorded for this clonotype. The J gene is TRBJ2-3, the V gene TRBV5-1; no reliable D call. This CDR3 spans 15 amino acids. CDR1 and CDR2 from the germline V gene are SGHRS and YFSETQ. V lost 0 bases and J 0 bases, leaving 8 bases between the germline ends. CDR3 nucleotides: TGCGCCAGCAGCTTGGGGGTGTCTAGCACAGATACGCAGTATTTT. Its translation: CASSLGVSSTDTQYF.

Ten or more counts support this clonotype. CDR3 sequence reads: CASILRPPGQSTRNTEAFF. CDR3 DNA sequence: TGTGCCAGCATCCTCCGCCCCCCGGGACAATCAACCCGGAACACTGAAGCTTTCTTT. The chain has TRBV6-1 and TRBJ1-1; D might be TRBD1 (6 bases). Per the germline V gene, CDR1 is MNHNS and CDR2 is SASEGT. The CDR3 runs to 19 residues. V lost 7 bases and J lost 1, with 28 bases in between.

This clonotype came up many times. The CDR3 coding sequence is TGTGCCAGCAGCCCACAGACAGGACTAGCGGGAATCACCGGGGAGCTGTTTTTT. Its protein product is CASSPQTGLAGITGELFF. The chain has TRBV7-8 and TRBJ2-2; 12 bases match TRBD2. Germline V CDR1 and CDR2: SGHVS, FQNEAQ. J lost 4 bases, V lost 5 bases, and 11 bases had no gene match. The CDR3 spans 18 residues.

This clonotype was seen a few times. CDR3 protein: CSVQAPGANVLTF. In DNA, the CDR3 is TGCAGCGTTCAGGCCCCTGGGGCCAACGTCCTGACTTTC. The V call is TRBV29-1, the J call TRBJ2-6; D remains ambiguous. This CDR3 has 13 residues. CDR1 and CDR2 (germline): SQVTM, ANQGSEA. The V and J ends lost 5 bases and 2 bases respectively, with 7 bases between them.

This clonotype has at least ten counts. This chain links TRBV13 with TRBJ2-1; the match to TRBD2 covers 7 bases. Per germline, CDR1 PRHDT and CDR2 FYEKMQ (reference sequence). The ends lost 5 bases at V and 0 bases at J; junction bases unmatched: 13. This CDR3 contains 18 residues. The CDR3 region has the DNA TGTGCCAGCAGCCCACCCCCAACTAGCGTGAGCTCCTACAATGAGCAGTTCTTC. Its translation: CASSPPPTSVSSYNEQFF.

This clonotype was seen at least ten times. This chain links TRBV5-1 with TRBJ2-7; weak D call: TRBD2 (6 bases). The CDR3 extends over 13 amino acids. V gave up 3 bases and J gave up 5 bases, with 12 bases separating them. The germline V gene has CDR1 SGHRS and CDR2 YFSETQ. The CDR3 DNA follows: TGCGCCAGCAGCTCATGGACTACGGACGAGCAGTACTTC. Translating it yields CASSSWTTDEQYF.

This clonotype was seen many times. The CDR3 protein is CASSFGGMSGYTF. The CDR3 region has the DNA TGTGCCAGCAGTTTTGGGGGAATGTCTGGCTACACCTTC. This chain links TRBV12-3 or TRBV12-4 with TRBJ1-2, with D tentatively TRBD1 (5 bases). Trimming pared 3 bases from V and 7 bases from J, leaving 12 bases between. This CDR3 comprises 13 residues.

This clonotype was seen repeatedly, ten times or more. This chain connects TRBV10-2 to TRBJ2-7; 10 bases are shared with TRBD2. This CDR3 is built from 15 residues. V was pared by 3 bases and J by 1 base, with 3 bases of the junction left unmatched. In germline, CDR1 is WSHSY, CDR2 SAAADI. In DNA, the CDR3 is TGCGCCAGCAGTGATCTAGCGGGAGTATCCTACGAGCAGTACTTC. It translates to CASSDLAGVSYEQYF.

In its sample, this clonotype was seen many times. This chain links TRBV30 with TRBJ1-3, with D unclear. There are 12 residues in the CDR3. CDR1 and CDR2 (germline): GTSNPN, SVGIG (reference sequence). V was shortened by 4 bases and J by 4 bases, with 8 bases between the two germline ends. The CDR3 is CAWKKTGNTIYF. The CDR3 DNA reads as TGTGCCTGGAAGAAGACCGGAAACACCATATATTTT.

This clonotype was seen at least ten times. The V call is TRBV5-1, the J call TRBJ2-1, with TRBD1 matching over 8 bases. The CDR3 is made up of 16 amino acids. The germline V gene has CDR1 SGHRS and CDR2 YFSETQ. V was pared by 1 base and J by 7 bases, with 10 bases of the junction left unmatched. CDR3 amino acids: CASSLNPGGNGNEQFF. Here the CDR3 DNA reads TGCGCCAGCAGCTTGAACCCAGGGGGCAATGGGAATGAGCAGTTCTTC.